What follows describes a single TCR beta chain. The sample originates from a study of blood T cell repertoires in COVID-19. Study-level background: COVID-19 samples, acute and convalescent, were from the United States, Italy and Spain.

Trimming took 2 bases from V and 6 from J, leaving 16 bases between them. Per germline, CDR1 MDHEN and CDR2 SYDVKM. The CDR3 totals 15 residues. The method was immunoSEQ multiplex PCR; TCRdb's version includes in-frame clones alone and lacks a portion of them. The sample yields about 230,000 clones, 75% to 85% seen once. The TCR comes from a man aged 50 to 59 with COVID-19, enrolled during active disease. Sequencing input: peripheral blood. The chain is built from TRBV28 and TRBJ1-2; D is uncertain. The CDR3: CASSLALRGRNGYTF. The CDR3 region has the DNA TGTGCCAGCAGTTTAGCCCTTCGGGGTCGGAATGGCTACACCTTC.